Shown below are 7 T cell receptor beta chains from a single sample sequenced in a study of CD8+CD57+ T cells in acquired aplastic anemia. It was genomic DNA that served as the template for profiling TCR beta VDJ and CDR3. In TCRdb, the reads were re-called with MiXCR into one record per CDR3 protein. The table lists approximately 200,000 distinct CDR3 sequences, under 65% of them singletons. Source material: sorted CD4+, CD8+, or CD8+CD57+ T cells (not recorded which) from PBMCs. The receptors originated from a human donor in good health.

This chain joins TRBV25-1 and TRBJ2-7; 10 nucleotides agree with TRBD1. Germline lookup yields CDR1 MGHDK and CDR2 SYGVNS. The trim removed 4 bases at V and 4 bases at J, leaving 7 bases unmatched. The CDR3 sequence is 15 residues long. The CDR3 DNA sequence: TGTGCCAGCAGTGGGGGGGACAGGGGTGGGTACGAGCAGTACTTC. This sequence encodes CASSGGDRGGYEQYF.

This clonotype turned up a few times. The chain is built from TRBV7-6 and TRBJ2-5, with D perhaps matching TRBD2 (6 bases). This CDR3 spans 18 amino acids. CDR1 SGHVS and CDR2 FNYEAQ come from the germline V gene. V gave up 2 bases and J gave up 5 bases, with 24 bases separating them. The CDR3 sequence: CASSLYPLRDSVGETQYF. The DNA for the CDR3 is TGTGCCAGCAGCTTATACCCTCTCCGGGACTCAGTGGGGGAGACCCAGTACTTC.

This chain connects TRBV10-3 to TRBJ1-1; the match to TRBD1 covers 7 bases. The V segment lost 11 bases and the J segment 5 bases; nucleotides outside the gene matches: 8. Germline loops: CDR1 ENHRY, CDR2 SYGVKD. This CDR3 region has 12 residues. The CDR3 loop reads CASRGGGTEAFF. CDR3 sequence (DNA): TGTGCCTCCAGAGGGGGCGGAACTGAAGCTTTCTTT.

This clonotype was seen a few times. The J gene is TRBJ1-2, the V gene TRBV20-1; a weak D match, TRBD1 (5 bases). The CDR3 is 12 residues long. Per the germline V gene, CDR1 is DFQATT and CDR2 is SNEGSKA (reference sequence). The V and J ends lost 0 bases and 3 bases respectively, with 5 bases between them. CDR3 sequence reads: CSARDRDYGYTF. In DNA, the CDR3 is TGCAGTGCTAGAGACAGGGACTATGGCTACACCTTC.

This clonotype was counted at least ten times. The CDR3 spells CASSSDRVPETQYF. The CDR3 bases are TGTGCCAGTAGTTCAGACAGGGTCCCTGAGACCCAGTACTTC. The rearrangement links TRBV19 to TRBJ2-5; 7 nucleotides agree with TRBD1. J was trimmed by 5 bases and V by 5 bases; bases with no gene match: 8. CDR1 is LNHDA, CDR2 SQIVND, per germline (reference sequence). The CDR3 runs to 14 residues.

Ten or more counts support this clonotype. The chain recombines TRBV7-9 with TRBJ2-7; D unclear. This CDR3 is 12 amino acids long. Germline values: CDR1 SEHNR, CDR2 FQNEAQ (reference sequence). With 5 bases removed from V and 3 bases from J, the gap between germline ends came to 8 bases. CDR3 sequence reads: CASSPRGYEQYF. In DNA, the CDR3 is TGTGCCAGCAGCCCCCGCGGCTACGAGCAGTACTTC. Filled out from reference TRBV7-9 and TRBJ2-7, the complete variable domain reads DTGVSQNPRHKITKRGQNVTFRCDPISEHNRLYWYRQTLGQGPEFLTYFQNEAQLEKSRLLSDRFSAERPKGSFSTLEIQRTEQGDSAMYLCASSPRGYEQYFGPGTRLTVT.

As concerns this clonotype: A single base separates this from a much larger clone, so it may be a read error. Lacking the conserved final phenylalanine or tryptophan, this CDR3 likely reflects a read error. The CDR3 coding sequence is TGTGCCAGCAGTGAGGGGACTTTCCTCACGAACACTGAAGCTTTCTGT. Its protein product is CASSEGTFLTNTEAFC. V usage is TRBV6-1 and J usage is TRBJ1-1; D is possibly TRBD1 (5 bases). CDR3 length equals 16 residues. Germline loops: CDR1 MNHNS, CDR2 SASEGT. V was pared by 3 bases and J by 1 base, with 15 bases between.